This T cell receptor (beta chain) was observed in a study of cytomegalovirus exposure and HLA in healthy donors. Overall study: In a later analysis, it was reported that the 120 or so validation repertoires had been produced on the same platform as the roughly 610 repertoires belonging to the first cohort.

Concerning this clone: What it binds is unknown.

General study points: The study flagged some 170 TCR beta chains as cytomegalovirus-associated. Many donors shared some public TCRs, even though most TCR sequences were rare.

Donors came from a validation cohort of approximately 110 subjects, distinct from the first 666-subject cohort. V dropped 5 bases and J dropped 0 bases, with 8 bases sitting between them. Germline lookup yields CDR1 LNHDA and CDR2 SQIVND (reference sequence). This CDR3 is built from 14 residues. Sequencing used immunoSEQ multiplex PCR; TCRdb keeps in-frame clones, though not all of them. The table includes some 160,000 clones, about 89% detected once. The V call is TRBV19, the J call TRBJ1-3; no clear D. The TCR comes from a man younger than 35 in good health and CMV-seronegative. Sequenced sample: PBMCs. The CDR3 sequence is CASSALFSGNTIYF. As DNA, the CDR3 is TGTGCCAGTAGTGCTCTATTCTCTGGAAACACCATATATTTT.